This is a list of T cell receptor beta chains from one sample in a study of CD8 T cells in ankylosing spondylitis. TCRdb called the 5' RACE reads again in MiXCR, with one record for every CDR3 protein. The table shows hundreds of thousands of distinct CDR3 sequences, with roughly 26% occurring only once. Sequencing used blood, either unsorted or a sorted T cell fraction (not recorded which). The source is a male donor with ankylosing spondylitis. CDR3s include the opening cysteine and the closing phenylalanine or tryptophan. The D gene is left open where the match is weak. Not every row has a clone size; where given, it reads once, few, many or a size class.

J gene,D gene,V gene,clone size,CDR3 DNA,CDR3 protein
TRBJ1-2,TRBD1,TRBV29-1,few,TGCAGCGTCGGGGGACAGGGGGTACCCTATGGCTACACCTTC,CSVGGQGVPYGYTF
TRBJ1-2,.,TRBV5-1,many,TGCGCCAGCAGCTTGGGTGGTAACTATGGCTACACCTTC,CASSLGGNYGYTF
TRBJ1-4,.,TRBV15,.,TGTGCCACCAGCAGAGCGGTGGCTGAAAAACTGTTTTTT,CATSRAVAEKLFF
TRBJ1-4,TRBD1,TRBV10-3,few,TGTGCCATCAGCGCTACAGGGGGATTAACTGAAAAACTGTTTTTT,CAISATGGLTEKLFF
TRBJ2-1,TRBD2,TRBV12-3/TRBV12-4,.,TGTACCAGCAGTTTACGGTGGACTAGCGGGCCGACCTACAATGAGCAGTTCTTC,CTSSLRWTSGPTYNEQFF
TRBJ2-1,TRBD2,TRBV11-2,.,TGTGCCAGCAGGGAAAAAGGGACTAGCGGGCAAGATTACAATGAGCAGTTCTTC,CASREKGTSGQDYNEQFF
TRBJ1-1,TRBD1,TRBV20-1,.,TGCAGTGCAAGAATGGGACAGCTGAACACTGAAGCTTTCTTT,CSARMGQLNTEAFF
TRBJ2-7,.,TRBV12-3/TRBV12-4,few,TGTGCCAGCAGCCGAGGATCAGTCTCCTACGAGCAGTACTTC,CASSRGSVSYEQYF
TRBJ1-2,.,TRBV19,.,TGTGCCAGTAGTAGAGAATATGATGGCTACACCTTC,CASSREYDGYTF
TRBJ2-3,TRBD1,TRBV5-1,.,TGCGCCAGCAGCTGGCACAGGGGGGCCGCAGATACGCAGTATTTT,CASSWHRGAADTQYF
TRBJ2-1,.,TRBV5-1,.,TGCGCCAGCAGCTTGAGAGACGTTACCTACAATGAGCAGTTCTTC,CASSLRDVTYNEQFF
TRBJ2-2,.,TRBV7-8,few,TGTGCCAGCAGCTTAGTGAGTCAGGCGAACACCGGGGAGCTGTTTTTT,CASSLVSQANTGELFF
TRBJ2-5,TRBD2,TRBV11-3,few,TGTGCCAGCAGCCTCTCACTAGCGGGACAGAGAGAGACCCAGTACTTC,CASSLSLAGQRETQYF
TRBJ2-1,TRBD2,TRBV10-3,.,TGTGCCATCAATAGCGGGATTGGTTACAATGAGCAGTTCTTC,CAINSGIGYNEQFF
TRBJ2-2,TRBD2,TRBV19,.,TGTGCCAGTACCCCAGCGGGGGTCGCGAACACCGGGGAGCTGTTTTTT,CASTPAGVANTGELFF
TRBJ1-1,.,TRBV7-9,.,TGTGCCAGCAGCCTGGGCTGGGGGGCAGGGAACACTGAAGCTTTCTTT,CASSLGWGAGNTEAFF
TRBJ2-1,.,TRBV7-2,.,TGTGCCAGCAGCTTACGCCATAATTTGGGGGGTGAGCAGTTCTTC,CASSLRHNLGGEQFF
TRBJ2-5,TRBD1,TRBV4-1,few,TGCGCCAGCAGCCAAGATCAGGACAGGCGGACCCAGTACTTC,CASSQDQDRRTQYF
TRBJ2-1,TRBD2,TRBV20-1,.,TGCAGTGCTAGTTGGGGGAGGGCCTACAATGAGCAGTTCTTC,CSASWGRAYNEQFF
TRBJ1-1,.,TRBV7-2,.,TGTGCCACCCAGGCCATCGGAAGCACTGAAGCTTTCTTT,CATQAIGSTEAFF
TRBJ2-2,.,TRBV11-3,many,TGTGCCAGCAGCTTAGACACCGGGGAGCTGTTTTTT,CASSLDTGELFF
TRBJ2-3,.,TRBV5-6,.,TGTGCCACCTCGTGGGGGTTAAGCACAGATACGCAGTATTTT,CATSWGLSTDTQYF
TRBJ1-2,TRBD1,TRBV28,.,TGTGCCAGCAGACAATTCACGCGGACAGGGCTCAACTATGGCTACACCTTC,CASRQFTRTGLNYGYTF
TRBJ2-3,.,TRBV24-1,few,TGTGCCACCAGTCAAGGACACACAGATACGCAGTATTTT,CATSQGHTDTQYF
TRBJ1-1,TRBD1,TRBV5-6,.,TGTGCCAGCAGCATAGGGACAGGGAGCTATGAAGCTTTCTTT,CASSIGTGSYEAFF
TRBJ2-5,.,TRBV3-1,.,TGTGCCAGCAGCCCCCCCGGAGGCCAAGAGACCCAGTACTTC,CASSPPGGQETQYF
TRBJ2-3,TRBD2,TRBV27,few,TGTGCCACCAGCGGGGTTGCAGTGGGAGATACGCAGTATTTT,CATSGVAVGDTQYF
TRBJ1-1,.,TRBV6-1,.,TGTGCCAGCAGTGAACAACCGAGATACACTGAAGCTTTCTTT,CASSEQPRYTEAFF
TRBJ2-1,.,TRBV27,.,TGTGCGGGTTATACGAGGACAGTCTACAATGAGCAGTTCTTC,CAGYTRTVYNEQFF
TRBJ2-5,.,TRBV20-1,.,TGCAGTGCTCCTGGACGGACACAAGAGACCCAGTACTTC,CSAPGRTQETQYF